This TCR beta chain originates from a study of OX40 agonist ivuxolimab in advanced cancers. Study details: Averaging about 60 years in age, with a range of roughly 20 to 80, the cohort was 65% to 90% male.

The protocol was immunoSEQ multiplex PCR, while the TCRdb copy is restricted to in-frame clones and leaves out a portion. This sample has fewer than 90,000 clones, with 89% found just once. Comment on this clone: Its antigen remains unidentified.

The V end was cut by 5 bases, the J end by 4 bases, with 11 bases between. Germline CDR1 SGHTA, CDR2 FQGNSA. The CDR3 sequence is 14 residues long. Study-level points and caveats: No determination was made of the antigen specificity of the expanded peripheral T cells. Clonal expansion among partial responders at 0.1-3.0 mg/kg ranked near the lowest.

The chain recombines TRBV7-2 with TRBJ2-2; D possibly corresponds to TRBD2 (6 bases). This sample comprised CD4+ or CD8+ T cells sorted from blood, obtained in a trial of the OX40 agonist ivuxolimab. This clonotype was obtained from an adult with an advanced solid tumor such as melanoma, head and neck, liver or kidney cancer. CDR3 nucleotide sequence: TGTGCCAGCAGCCGGCGGGAATCCACCGGGGAGCTGTTTTTT. It specifies CASSRRESTGELFF.